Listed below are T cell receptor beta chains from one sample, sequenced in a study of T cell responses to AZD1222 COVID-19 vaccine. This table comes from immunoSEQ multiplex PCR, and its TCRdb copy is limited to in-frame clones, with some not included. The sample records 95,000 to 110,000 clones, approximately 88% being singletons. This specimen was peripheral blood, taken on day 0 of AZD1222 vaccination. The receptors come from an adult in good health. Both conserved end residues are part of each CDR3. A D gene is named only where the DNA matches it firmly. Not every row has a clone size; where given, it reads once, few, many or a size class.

cdr3_nt: TGTGCCAGCAGCTTAGCGGACCGCCGGGATGGCTACACCTTC
cdr3_aa: CASSLADRRDGYTF
v_call: TRBV7-9
d_call: NA
j_call: TRBJ1-2
cdr3_length: 14
clone_size: NA

cdr3_nt: TGCAGTGCGAGTCGAGGACAGAGGACCGAGCAGTACTTC
cdr3_aa: CSASRGQRTEQYF
v_call: TRBV20-1
d_call: NA
j_call: TRBJ2-7
cdr3_length: 13
clone_size: NA

cdr3_nt: TGCAGCGTTGTCGGTTCTGGGGCCAACGTCCTGACTTTC
cdr3_aa: CSVVGSGANVLTF
v_call: TRBV29-1
d_call: NA
j_call: TRBJ2-6
cdr3_length: 13
clone_size: NA

cdr3_nt: TGTGCCAGCAGTTTGGATGGGGGAACCAAAAACATTCAGTACTTC
cdr3_aa: CASSLDGGTKNIQYF
v_call: TRBV11-3
d_call: NA
j_call: TRBJ2-4
cdr3_length: 15
clone_size: NA

cdr3_nt: TGTGCCAGCAGCTCCAATGCTGTTAATGGCTACACCTTC
cdr3_aa: CASSSNAVNGYTF
v_call: TRBV7-2
d_call: NA
j_call: TRBJ1-2
cdr3_length: 13
clone_size: once

cdr3_nt: TGTGCCAGCAGCTATAAAGGGGGTTTAGGGGCTTTCTTT
cdr3_aa: CASSYKGGLGAFF
v_call: TRBV3-1/TRBV3-2
d_call: NA
j_call: TRBJ1-1
cdr3_length: 13
clone_size: NA

cdr3_nt: TGTGCCAGCAGTTTGAAACTTAACACTGAAGCTTTCTTT
cdr3_aa: CASSLKLNTEAFF
v_call: TRBV27
d_call: NA
j_call: TRBJ1-1
cdr3_length: 13
clone_size: NA

cdr3_nt: TGTGCCACCCCCCGGGACACCAACAATGAGCAGTTCTTC
cdr3_aa: CATPRDTNNEQFF
v_call: TRBV2
d_call: NA
j_call: TRBJ2-1
cdr3_length: 13
clone_size: NA

cdr3_nt: TGTGCCAGCAGCCCGCCAGACGCAAGAGCGGATACAGGGGGCACTGAAGCTTTCTTT
cdr3_aa: CASSPPDARADTGGTEAFF
v_call: TRBV7-2
d_call: TRBD1
j_call: TRBJ1-1
cdr3_length: 19
clone_size: NA

cdr3_nt: TGCAGCGTTATAACAGGGGCGTCAAGAGAAGCTTTCTTT
cdr3_aa: CSVITGASREAFF
v_call: TRBV29-1
d_call: TRBD1
j_call: TRBJ1-1
cdr3_length: 13
clone_size: NA

cdr3_nt: TGTGCCAGCTCATTGGACGGAGCTAACTATGGCTACACCTTC
cdr3_aa: CASSLDGANYGYTF
v_call: TRBV18
d_call: NA
j_call: TRBJ1-2
cdr3_length: 14
clone_size: NA

cdr3_nt: TGTGCCAGCAGTTTATGGGGGCAGGGCTACGAGCAGTACTTC
cdr3_aa: CASSLWGQGYEQYF
v_call: TRBV28
d_call: NA
j_call: TRBJ2-7
cdr3_length: 14
clone_size: NA

cdr3_nt: TGCAGCGTTGCCCACAGGGAACAAGAGACCCAGTACTTC
cdr3_aa: CSVAHREQETQYF
v_call: TRBV29-1
d_call: NA
j_call: TRBJ2-5
cdr3_length: 13
clone_size: NA

cdr3_nt: TGTGCCAGCAGCCCCAAAACAGGGAGGGTCAACGAGCAGTACTTC
cdr3_aa: CASSPKTGRVNEQYF
v_call: TRBV13
d_call: NA
j_call: TRBJ2-7
cdr3_length: 15
clone_size: once

cdr3_nt: TGTGCCAGCTCACTTGAAACCGGGACTAGCGGGAGACTGGGGGAGCAGTACTTC
cdr3_aa: CASSLETGTSGRLGEQYF
v_call: TRBV18
d_call: TRBD2
j_call: TRBJ2-7
cdr3_length: 18
clone_size: once

cdr3_nt: TGTGCCACCAGCAGCGCCTATCGGGCTGGAAACACCATATATTTT
cdr3_aa: CATSSAYRAGNTIYF
v_call: TRBV15
d_call: NA
j_call: TRBJ1-3
cdr3_length: 15
clone_size: once

cdr3_nt: TGTGCCAGTGGGACTAGCGACCTTTACAATGAGCAGTTCTTC
cdr3_aa: CASGTSDLYNEQFF
v_call: TRBV19
d_call: TRBD2
j_call: TRBJ2-1
cdr3_length: 14
clone_size: NA

cdr3_nt: TGTGCCAGCAGCTCCCGGATGGGGCCGTCCTACAATGAGCAGTTCTTC
cdr3_aa: CASSSRMGPSYNEQFF
v_call: TRBV11-2
d_call: NA
j_call: TRBJ2-1
cdr3_length: 16
clone_size: NA

cdr3_nt: TGTGCCAGCAGCGTAGAACAGGGGTCTGAAGCTTTCTTT
cdr3_aa: CASSVEQGSEAFF
v_call: TRBV9
d_call: TRBD1
j_call: TRBJ1-1
cdr3_length: 13
clone_size: once

cdr3_nt: TGTGCCAGCAGTTACTCGATTTCTGGGGGGGCTGAAGCTTTCTTT
cdr3_aa: CASSYSISGGAEAFF
v_call: TRBV6-5
d_call: NA
j_call: TRBJ1-1
cdr3_length: 15
clone_size: NA

cdr3_nt: TGCGCCAGCAGCTTACGGGGCGGCACCTCGGCTAATGAGCAGTTCTTC
cdr3_aa: CASSLRGGTSANEQFF
v_call: TRBV5-1
d_call: NA
j_call: TRBJ2-1
cdr3_length: 16
clone_size: few

cdr3_nt: TGTGCCAGCAGCTTAGGTGCGGGACACACTGAAGCTTTCTTT
cdr3_aa: CASSLGAGHTEAFF
v_call: TRBV7-8
d_call: NA
j_call: TRBJ1-1
cdr3_length: 14
clone_size: NA

cdr3_nt: TGTGCCAGCAAGTGGGCCTCTGGAAACACCATATATTTT
cdr3_aa: CASKWASGNTIYF
v_call: TRBV5-8
d_call: NA
j_call: TRBJ1-3
cdr3_length: 13
clone_size: once

cdr3_nt: TGTGCCAGCAACTCGGGCCATCCCTCCTCCGAGCAGTACTTC
cdr3_aa: CASNSGHPSSEQYF
v_call: TRBV27
d_call: NA
j_call: TRBJ2-7
cdr3_length: 14
clone_size: NA

cdr3_nt: TGTGCCAGCAGCCGGGACAGTTTCTATGGCTACACCTTC
cdr3_aa: CASSRDSFYGYTF
v_call: TRBV7-8
d_call: TRBD1
j_call: TRBJ1-2
cdr3_length: 13
clone_size: NA

cdr3_nt: TGTGCCAGCAGTCCCCTTGGGGGGACTAGCGGGAGAGAATACTTC
cdr3_aa: CASSPLGGTSGREYF
v_call: TRBV27
d_call: TRBD2
j_call: TRBJ2-7
cdr3_length: 15
clone_size: few

cdr3_nt: TGTGCCAGCAGCCTCGACAGGGGTTTTGGCTACACCTTC
cdr3_aa: CASSLDRGFGYTF
v_call: TRBV7-2
d_call: TRBD1
j_call: TRBJ1-2
cdr3_length: 13
clone_size: NA

cdr3_nt: TGTGCCAGCAGCAAAAATCCCGTTTCCCGGGTAGGTCAGCCCCAGCATTTT
cdr3_aa: CASSKNPVSRVGQPQHF
v_call: TRBV7-8
d_call: NA
j_call: TRBJ1-5
cdr3_length: 17
clone_size: NA

cdr3_nt: TGTGCCAGCAGTGACGGTTTGGGACAGATAGTCAATCAGCCCCAGCATTTT
cdr3_aa: CASSDGLGQIVNQPQHF
v_call: TRBV6-1
d_call: TRBD1
j_call: TRBJ1-5
cdr3_length: 17
clone_size: NA

cdr3_nt: TGTGCCAGCAGCTTGCCGGGAATCGGGCAGTTCTTC
cdr3_aa: CASSLPGIGQFF
v_call: TRBV7-8
d_call: NA
j_call: TRBJ2-1
cdr3_length: 12
clone_size: NA

cdr3_nt: TGTGCCAGCAGCGAAACTAGCGGGAGGGCCGGGGAGCAGTACTTC
cdr3_aa: CASSETSGRAGEQYF
v_call: TRBV9
d_call: TRBD2
j_call: TRBJ2-7
cdr3_length: 15
clone_size: once

cdr3_nt: TGTGCCAGCAGGCCCCGGGGGGACCTTAACACCGGGGAGCTGTTTTTT
cdr3_aa: CASRPRGDLNTGELFF
v_call: TRBV7-3
d_call: TRBD2
j_call: TRBJ2-2
cdr3_length: 16
clone_size: NA